The 18 T cell receptor beta chains given below trace back to one sample, sequenced in a study of cytomegalovirus exposure and HLA in healthy donors. It was with 60 Vbeta and 13 Jbeta primers that the PCR ran. The repertoire was sequenced with immunoSEQ multiplex PCR; TCRdb's copy has only in-frame clones and lacks some. The sample lists fewer than 200,000 clones, 75% to 90% occurring once. The material sequenced was PBMCs. The source of these receptors is a human donor in good health.

V usage is TRBV4-3 and J usage is TRBJ1-4; D is ambiguous. Trimming pared 1 base from V and 4 bases from J, leaving 7 bases between. Germline CDR1 LGHNA, CDR2 YSLEER. The CDR3 sequence is 14 residues long. DNA of the CDR3: TGCGCCAGCAGCCAAGGGGCGTTTAATGAAAAACTGTTTTTT. It yields the protein CASSQGAFNEKLFF.

The rearrangement uses TRBV5-6 and TRBJ1-2; 8 bases agree with TRBD1. This CDR3 has 13 amino acids. With V trimmed by 2 bases and J by 8 bases, 5 bases remained unmatched. Germline CDR1 reads SGHDT; CDR2 reads YYEEEE. The CDR3 nucleotides read TGTGCCAGCAGCTTTACAGGGGGGTTGGGCTACACCTTC. Protein sequence: CASSFTGGLGYTF.

Notes on this clone: A read error may produce the germline difference seen at one junction end. CDR3 DNA sequence: TGTGCCAGCAGTCCCCTGGGGGGGGAGTATTTGCACTTC. Its protein is CASSPLGGEYLHF. The rearrangement joins TRBV6-5 to TRBJ1-2; possible D gene TRBD1, 5 bases. Germline loops: CDR1 MNHEY, CDR2 SVGAGI. The CDR3 consists of 13 residues.

The J gene is TRBJ1-6, the V gene TRBV4-3; TRBD1 matches at 8 bases. This CDR3 is built from 14 residues. The germline CDR1 and CDR2 sequences are LGHNA and YSLEER. The trim removed 0 bases at V and 10 bases at J, leaving 2 bases unmatched. The CDR3 loop reads CASSQDTGGSPLHF. Here the CDR3 DNA reads TGCGCCAGCAGCCAAGACACAGGGGGATCACCCCTCCACTTT.

V gene TRBV5-5 combines with J gene TRBJ1-4; TRBD1 matches 9 bases. V lost 4 bases and J lost 5; bases outside the gene matches: 3. CDR3 length: 14 amino acids. Looked up from germline, CDR1 is SGHKS and CDR2 is YYEKEE (reference sequence). The CDR3 loop is CASSATGGNEKLFF. In nucleotides, the CDR3 is TGTGCCAGCAGCGCTACAGGGGGCAATGAAAAACTGTTTTTT.

This chain links TRBV9 with TRBJ2-1; D unclear. The ends were cut back, 0 bases at V and 5 bases at J, with 12 bases in the middle. This CDR3 contains 15 residues. Germline loops: CDR1 SGDLS, CDR2 YYNGEE. The CDR3, as DNA: TGTGCCAGCAGCGTAGCGCCAGTTAACCACAATGAGCAGTTCTTC. Protein: CASSVAPVNHNEQFF.

The gene calls are TRBV9 and TRBJ1-2; perhaps TRBD1 as D (5 bases). Germline V lookup: CDR1 SGDLS, CDR2 YYNGEE. V lost 4 bases, J lost 8 bases, and 18 bases lay in between. CDR3 size: 14 residues. CDR3 sequence reads: CASSSPSGIVGYTF. CDR3 DNA sequence: TGTGCCAGCAGCTCCCCCTCAGGGATTGTAGGCTACACCTTC.

This rearrangement joins TRBV11-2 to TRBJ1-4, with TRBD1 identical over 11 bases. V lost 3 bases, J lost 4 bases, and 4 bases stayed unmatched. The germline CDR1 and CDR2 sequences are SGHAT and FQNNGV. This CDR3 has 16 amino acids. This CDR3 is CASSLDRGPGNEKLFF. CDR3 bases: TGTGCCAGCAGCTTGGACAGGGGGCCGGGTAATGAAAAACTGTTTTTT.

The V gene is TRBV9, the J gene TRBJ2-5, with 8 positions matching TRBD2. The CDR3 is 17 amino acids. V was pared by 0 bases and J by 0 bases, with 7 bases of the junction left unmatched. CDR1 is SGDLS and CDR2 is YYNGEE in the germline V gene. CDR3 loop: CASSVDHSGANQETQYF. For the CDR3, the DNA is TGTGCCAGCAGCGTAGATCATAGCGGGGCAAACCAAGAGACCCAGTACTTC.

This chain uses TRBV6-4 with TRBJ2-1, with TRBD1 matching 9 bases. The CDR3 loop spans 17 amino acids. Per germline, CDR1 MRHNA and CDR2 SNTAGT. The J segment lost 8 bases and the V segment lost 6 bases, leaving 17 bases of the junction unmatched. The chain's CDR3 is CASSDHLNLDRGDEQFF. CDR3 DNA: TGTGCCAGCAGCGACCATTTGAATCTGGACAGGGGCGATGAGCAGTTCTTC.

The chain's CDR3 is CASSHQGIRNYGYTF. The CDR3 nucleotides are TGCGCCAGCAGCCACCAGGGAATTCGGAACTATGGCTACACCTTC. The V and J genes are TRBV5-1 and TRBJ1-2, with D possibly matching TRBD1 (5 bases). The V end was cut by 4 bases, the J end by 2 bases, with 15 bases between. The V gene's germline CDR1 is SGHRS and CDR2 YFSETQ. The CDR3 is 15 amino acids. Based on the CDR3 plus reference TRBV5-1 and TRBJ1-2, the full variable domain is KAGVTQTPRYLIKTRGQQVTLSCSPISGHRSVSWYQQTPGQGLQFLFEYFSETQRNKGNFPGRFSGRQFSNSRSEMNVSTLELGDSALYLCASSHQGIRNYGYTFGSGTRLTVV.

The chain employs TRBV5-1 and TRBJ1-6; the match to TRBD1 covers 8 bases. The CDR3 is made up of 14 amino acids. V gave up 5 bases and J gave up 6 bases; unmatched junction bases: 4. CDR1 and CDR2 (germline): SGHRS, YFSETQ. The CDR3 sequence is CASRRQGSNSPLHF. The CDR3 DNA is TGCGCCAGCAGGCGACAGGGGAGTAATTCACCCCTCCACTTT.

The DNA of the CDR3 is TGTGCCAGCAACTCTGTCACCGGGGAGCTGTTTTTT. It is translated as CASNSVTGELFF. V and J are TRBV5-4 and TRBJ2-2; D gene uncertain. This CDR3 region has 12 residues. Germline V lookup: CDR1 SGHNT, CDR2 YYREEE (reference sequence). V lost 6 bases, J lost 4 bases, and 7 bases lay in between.

This clone was recorded a few times. The rearrangement joins TRBV5-1 to TRBJ2-7, with D perhaps matching TRBD2 (5 bases). The CDR3 runs to 14 residues. Germline-derived CDR1 and CDR2 are SGHRS and YFSETQ. V lost 1 base and J lost 0, with 8 bases in between. The chain's CDR3 is CASSLLGSSYEQYF. Written as DNA, the CDR3 is TGCGCCAGCAGCTTGCTAGGGAGCTCCTACGAGCAGTACTTC.

This clone was seen a handful of times. The chain uses TRBV7-9 and TRBJ1-2; 7 nucleotides agree with TRBD1. The length of the CDR3 is 15 residues. The ends lost 6 bases at V and 4 bases at J; junction bases unmatched: 11. Germline CDR1 and CDR2: SEHNR and FQNEAQ (reference sequence). The CDR3: CASRLTLGTAYGYTF. The CDR3 DNA is TGTGCCAGCAGACTCACTCTGGGGACAGCCTATGGCTACACCTTC.

This clone was seen just once. The V gene is TRBV9, the J gene TRBJ1-1, with D perhaps TRBD1 (5 bases). The V gene's germline CDR1 is SGDLS and CDR2 YYNGEE. The V end was cut by 4 bases, the J end by 6 bases, with 13 bases between. The CDR3 consists of 13 residues. DNA for the CDR3: TGTGCCAGCAGCCCCCCTAGGGGCCCTGAAGCTTTCTTT. This translates into CASSPPRGPEAFF. Filled out from reference TRBV9 and TRBJ1-1, the complete variable domain reads DSGVTQTPKHLITATGQRVTLRCSPRSGDLSVYWYQQSLDQGLQFLIQYYNGEERAKGNILERFSAQQFPDLHSELNLSSLELGDSALYFCASSPPRGPEAFFGQGTRLTVV.

In nucleotides, the CDR3 is TGTGCCAGCAGCGTAGATCCGACTAGCGGGGGACAGACCCAGTACTTC. It specifies CASSVDPTSGGQTQYF. This chain joins TRBV9 and TRBJ2-5, with 12 bases that match TRBD2. In germline, CDR1 is SGDLS, CDR2 YYNGEE. V gave up 0 bases and J gave up 6 bases; unmatched junction bases: 6. CDR3 length: 16 residues. The variable domain in full, completed from reference TRBV9 and TRBJ2-5, reads DSGVTQTPKHLITATGQRVTLRCSPRSGDLSVYWYQQSLDQGLQFLIQYYNGEERAKGNILERFSAQQFPDLHSELNLSSLELGDSALYFCASSVDPTSGGQTQYFGPGTRLLVL.

In DNA form, the CDR3 reads TGTGCCAGCAGCTTAGGTGGCGGGGGGATCTACAATGAGCAGTTCTTC. As protein: CASSLGGGGIYNEQFF. This sequence joins TRBV13 and TRBJ2-1, with 8 bases lining up with TRBD2. Looked up from germline, CDR1 is PRHDT and CDR2 is FYEKMQ (reference sequence). The CDR3 length is 16 residues. V gave up 0 bases and J gave up 3 bases; unmatched junction bases: 4. The whole variable domain, remainder taken from reference TRBV13 and TRBJ2-1, is AAGVIQSPRHLIKEKRETATLKCYPIPRHDTVYWYQQGPGQDPQFLISFYEKMQSDKGSIPDRFSAQQFSDYHSELNMSSLELGDSALYFCASSLGGGGIYNEQFFGPGTRLTVL.